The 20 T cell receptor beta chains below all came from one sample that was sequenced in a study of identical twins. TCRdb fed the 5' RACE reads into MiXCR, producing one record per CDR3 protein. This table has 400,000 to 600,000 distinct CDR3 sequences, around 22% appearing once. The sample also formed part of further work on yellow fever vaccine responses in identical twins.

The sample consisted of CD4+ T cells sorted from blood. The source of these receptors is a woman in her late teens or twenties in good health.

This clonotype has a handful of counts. CDR3 residues: CATSREEAQPQHF. The CDR3 DNA is TGTGCCACCAGCAGAGAAGAGGCTCAGCCCCAGCATTTT. The V gene is TRBV15, the J gene TRBJ1-5; D is uncertain. V shed 0 bases and J shed 6 bases, with 6 bases lying between them. CDR3 length: 13 amino acids. Germline CDR1 LNHNV, CDR2 YYDKDF (reference sequence).

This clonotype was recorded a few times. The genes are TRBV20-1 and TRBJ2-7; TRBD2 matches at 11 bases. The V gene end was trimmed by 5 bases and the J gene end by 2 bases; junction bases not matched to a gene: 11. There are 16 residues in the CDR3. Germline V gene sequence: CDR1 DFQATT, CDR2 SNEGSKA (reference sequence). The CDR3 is CSARRPLAGGTYEQYV. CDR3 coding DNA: TGCAGTGCTCGCCGACCCCTAGCGGGGGGAACCTACGAGCAGTACGTC.

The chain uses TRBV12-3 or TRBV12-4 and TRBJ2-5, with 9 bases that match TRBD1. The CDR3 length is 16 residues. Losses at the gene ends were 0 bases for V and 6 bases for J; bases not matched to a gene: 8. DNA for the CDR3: TGTGCCAGCAGTTTAGCGCTTGGACAGGGGAGAAAGACCCAGTACTTC. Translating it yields CASSLALGQGRKTQYF.

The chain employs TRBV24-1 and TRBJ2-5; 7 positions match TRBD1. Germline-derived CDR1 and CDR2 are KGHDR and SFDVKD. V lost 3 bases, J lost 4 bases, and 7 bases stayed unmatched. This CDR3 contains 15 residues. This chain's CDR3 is CATSDPDRDRETQYF. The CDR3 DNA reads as TGTGCCACCAGTGATCCAGACAGGGATCGAGAGACCCAGTACTTC.

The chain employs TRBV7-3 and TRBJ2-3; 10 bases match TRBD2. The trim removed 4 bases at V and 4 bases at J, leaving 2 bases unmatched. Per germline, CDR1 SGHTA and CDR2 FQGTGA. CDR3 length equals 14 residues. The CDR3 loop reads CASSSGLASDTQYF. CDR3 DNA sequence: TGTGCCAGCAGCTCGGGACTAGCGTCAGATACGCAGTATTTT.

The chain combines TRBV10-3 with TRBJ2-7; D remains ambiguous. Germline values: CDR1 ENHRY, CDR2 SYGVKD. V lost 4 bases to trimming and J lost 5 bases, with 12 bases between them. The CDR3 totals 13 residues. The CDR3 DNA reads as TGTGCCATCAGTGGAACAGTCGTGGACGAGCAGTACTTC. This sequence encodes CAISGTVVDEQYF.

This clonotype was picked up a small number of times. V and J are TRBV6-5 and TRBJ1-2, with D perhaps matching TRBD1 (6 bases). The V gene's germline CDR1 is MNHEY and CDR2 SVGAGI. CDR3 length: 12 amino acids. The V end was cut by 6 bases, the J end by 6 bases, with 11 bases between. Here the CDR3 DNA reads TGTGCCAGCAGAACCGGGACAAATGGCTACACCTTC. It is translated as CASRTGTNGYTF.

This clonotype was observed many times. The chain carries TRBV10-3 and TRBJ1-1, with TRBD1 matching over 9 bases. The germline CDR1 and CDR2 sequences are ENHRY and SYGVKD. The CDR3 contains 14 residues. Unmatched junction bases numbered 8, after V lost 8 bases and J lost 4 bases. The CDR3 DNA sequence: TGTGCCATCTCTGCGGGACAGGGTTTCACTGAAGCTTTCTTT. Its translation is CAISAGQGFTEAFF.

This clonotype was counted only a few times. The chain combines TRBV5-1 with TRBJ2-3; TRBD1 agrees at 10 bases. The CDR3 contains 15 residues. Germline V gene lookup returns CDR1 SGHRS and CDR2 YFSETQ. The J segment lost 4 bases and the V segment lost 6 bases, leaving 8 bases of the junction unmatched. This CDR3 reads CASTPGQGTSDTQYF. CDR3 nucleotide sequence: TGCGCCAGCACCCCGGGACAGGGGACCTCAGATACGCAGTATTTT.

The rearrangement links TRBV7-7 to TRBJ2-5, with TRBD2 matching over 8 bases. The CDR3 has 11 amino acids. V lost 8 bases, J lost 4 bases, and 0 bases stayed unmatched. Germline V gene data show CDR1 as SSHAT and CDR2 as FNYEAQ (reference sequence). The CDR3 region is CASAGGETQYF. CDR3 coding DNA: TGTGCCAGCGCGGGAGGAGAGACCCAGTACTTC.

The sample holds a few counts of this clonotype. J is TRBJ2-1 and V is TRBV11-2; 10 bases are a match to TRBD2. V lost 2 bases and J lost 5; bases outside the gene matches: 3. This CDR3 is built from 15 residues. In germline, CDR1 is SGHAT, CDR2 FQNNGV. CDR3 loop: CASSLFLAGDNEQFF. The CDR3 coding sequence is TGTGCCAGCAGCTTATTCCTAGCGGGGGACAATGAGCAGTTCTTC.

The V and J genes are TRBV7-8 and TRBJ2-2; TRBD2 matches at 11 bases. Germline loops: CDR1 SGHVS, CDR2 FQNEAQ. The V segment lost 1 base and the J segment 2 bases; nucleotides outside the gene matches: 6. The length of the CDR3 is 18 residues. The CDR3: CASSLVLAGGPNTGELFF. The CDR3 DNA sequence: TGTGCCAGCAGCTTAGTGTTAGCGGGAGGGCCAAACACCGGGGAGCTGTTTTTT.

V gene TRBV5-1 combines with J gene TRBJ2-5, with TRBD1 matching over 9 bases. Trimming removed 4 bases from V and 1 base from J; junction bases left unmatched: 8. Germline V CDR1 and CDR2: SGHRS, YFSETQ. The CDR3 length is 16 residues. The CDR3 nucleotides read TGCGCCAGCAGCCAACTAACGGGACAGGGCCAAGAGACCCAGTACTTC. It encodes CASSQLTGQGQETQYF.

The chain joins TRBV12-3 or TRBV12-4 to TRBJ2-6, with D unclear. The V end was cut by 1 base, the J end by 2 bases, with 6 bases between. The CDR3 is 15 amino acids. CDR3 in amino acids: CASSLGITGANVLTF. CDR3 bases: TGTGCCAGCAGTTTAGGGATTACTGGGGCCAACGTCCTGACTTTC.

CDR3 nucleotide sequence: TGTGCCAGCACCCCTTCCGCCTCCTACGAGCAGTACGTC. Protein sequence: CASTPSASYEQYV. The chain is built from TRBV12-3 or TRBV12-4 and TRBJ2-7; D is uncertain. V was shortened by 7 bases and J by 0 bases, with 10 bases between the two germline ends. The CDR3 covers 13 residues.

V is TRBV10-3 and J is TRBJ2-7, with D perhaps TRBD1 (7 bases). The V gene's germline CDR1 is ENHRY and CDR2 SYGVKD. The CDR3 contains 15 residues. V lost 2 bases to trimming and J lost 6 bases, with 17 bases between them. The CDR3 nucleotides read TGTGCCATCAGTGAGGGTGGGAACAGGGGAGGCGAGCAGTACGTC. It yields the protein CAISEGGNRGGEQYV.

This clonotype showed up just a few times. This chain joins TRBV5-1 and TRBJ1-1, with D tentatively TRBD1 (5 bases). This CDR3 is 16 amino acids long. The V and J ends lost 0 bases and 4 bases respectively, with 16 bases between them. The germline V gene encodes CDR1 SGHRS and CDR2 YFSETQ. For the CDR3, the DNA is TGCGCCAGCAGCTTGGCCGCAGTGGACAAGGTCACTGAAGCTTTCTTT. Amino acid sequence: CASSLAAVDKVTEAFF.

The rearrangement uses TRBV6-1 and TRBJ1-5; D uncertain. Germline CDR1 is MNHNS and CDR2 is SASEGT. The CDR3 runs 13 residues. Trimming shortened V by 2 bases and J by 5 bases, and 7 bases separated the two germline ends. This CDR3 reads CASSEHRYQPQHF. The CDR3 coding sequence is TGTGCCAGCAGTGAACATAGGTATCAGCCCCAGCATTTT.

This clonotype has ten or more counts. The CDR3 reads CASSPGAGRGDTQYF. CDR3 sequence (DNA): TGCGCCAGCAGCCCGGGGGCAGGTCGGGGAGATACGCAGTATTTT. The V and J genes are TRBV5-1 and TRBJ2-3; D is perhaps TRBD1 or TRBD2 (6 bases each). The CDR3 loop spans 15 amino acids. Germline V gene sequence: CDR1 SGHRS, CDR2 YFSETQ. V was shortened by 4 bases and J by 5 bases, with 17 bases between the two germline ends.

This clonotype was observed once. The DNA of the CDR3 is TGTGCCAGCAGTTTGTGGTTAGCGGGAGGGCTGGAGACCCAGTACTTC. It codes for CASSLWLAGGLETQYF. The chain has TRBV12-3 or TRBV12-4 and TRBJ2-5; the match to TRBD2 covers 11 bases. The CDR3 runs 16 residues. Trimming removed 3 bases from V and 5 bases from J; junction bases left unmatched: 8.